These T cell receptor beta chains were read from a single sample in a study of beta chain features in type 1 diabetes. Repertoires were generated with immunoSEQ multiplex PCR, while TCRdb's copy carries only in-frame clones and drops some. The table records under 950,000 clones, about 17% of them present only once. Sequenced sample: naive CD4+ T cells from blood. These receptors were collected from a woman younger than 35 in good health. Each CDR3 is given with its conserved first and last residue. D genes are given only for firm matches. Clone size appears in some rows only: once, few, many, or a class for an expanded clone.

d_gene	abundance	v_gene	j_gene	CDR3nt	CDR3aa
.	few	TRBV18	TRBJ2-7	TGTGCCAGCTCACCCTACTTGTCCTACGAGCAGTACTTC	CASSPYLSYEQYF
.	few	TRBV2	TRBJ1-4	TGTGCCAGCGATCGGACAGCTAATGAAAAACTGTTTTTT	CASDRTANEKLFF
.	few	TRBV19	TRBJ2-3	TGTGCCAGTAGTGGCGCAGGGTTTGCCTCAGATACGCAGTATTTT	CASSGAGFASDTQYF
TRBD1	.	TRBV7-3	TRBJ2-5	TGTGCCAGCAGCTCCTCAGGGGGCGTAGAGACCCAGTACTTC	CASSSSGGVETQYF
TRBD1	few	TRBV2	TRBJ1-1	TGTGCCAGCACCCGTATAAACTTGGGACAGGTCGTAGCTTTCTTT	CASTRINLGQVVAFF
.	once	TRBV9	TRBJ1-1	TGTGCCAGCAGCGCCGGACAGACCACTCCTAAAGCTTTCTTT	CASSAGQTTPKAFF
TRBD1	few	TRBV7-9	TRBJ2-7	TGTGCCAGCAGTTTAGACCCGGGACAGGGGATTTACGAGCAGTACTTC	CASSLDPGQGIYEQYF
.	few	TRBV9	TRBJ2-3	TGTGCCAGCAGCGTAGGGGAGTATATCACAGATACGCAGTATTTT	CASSVGEYITDTQYF
.	.	TRBV9	TRBJ2-2	TGTGCCAGCAGCGTATTTAGCGCGAACACCGGGGAGCTGTTTTTT	CASSVFSANTGELFF
TRBD1	.	TRBV7-9	TRBJ1-2	TGTGCCAGCAGCTCAACCCTGGGACAGGGAGCCGGCTACACCTTC	CASSSTLGQGAGYTF
.	few	TRBV7-2	TRBJ2-5	TGTGCCAGCAGCTTCGGGACAACACTTCAAGAGACCCAGTACTTC	CASSFGTTLQETQYF
.	few	TRBV7-8	TRBJ1-5	TGTGCCACCGCCCCACGAACGAGGGACAATCAGCCCCAGCATTTT	CATAPRTRDNQPQHF
.	.	TRBV10-3	TRBJ2-1	TGTGCCATCAGTGACTACGGGAATGAGAATGAGCAGTTCTTC	CAISDYGNENEQFF
.	few	TRBV27	TRBJ1-5	TGTGCCAGTGGATTCCAGGGCAATCAGCCCCAGCATTTT	CASGFQGNQPQHF
.	few	TRBV6-5	TRBJ1-2	TGTGCCAGCAGAGAACAGTATCATGGCTACACCTTC	CASREQYHGYTF
.	.	TRBV14	TRBJ2-3	TGTGCCAGCAGCCAAGTGGCGTTTCTCCCTACAGATACGCAGTATTTT	CASSQVAFLPTDTQYF
.	few	TRBV9	TRBJ1-2	TGTGCCAGCAGCGCCGGTGACAGTCACTATGGCTACACCTTC	CASSAGDSHYGYTF
.	few	TRBV4-2	TRBJ1-5	TGTGCCAGCAGCCAAGAGGTGGGCGGCAATCAGCCCCAGCATTTT	CASSQEVGGNQPQHF
.	.	TRBV18	TRBJ2-5	TGTGCCAGCTCACCAACTAGCCCGTTGAGGGAGACCCAGTACTTC	CASSPTSPLRETQYF
.	.	TRBV6-6	TRBJ2-1	TGTGCCATCAGTGTAGGGGGGAGTCACGATGAGCAGTTCTTC	CAISVGGSHDEQFF
.	.	TRBV9	TRBJ2-2	TGTGCCAGCAGTGCCGCATACGGAGCCGGGGAGCTGTTTTTT	CASSAAYGAGELFF
.	few	TRBV28	TRBJ1-5	TGTGCCAGCAGTTTGAGGCAGGGGCGGAATCAGCCCCAGCATTTT	CASSLRQGRNQPQHF
TRBD2	.	TRBV7-2	TRBJ2-3	TGTGCCAGCAGACTAGCGGGGATTAGCACAGATACGCAGTATTTT	CASRLAGISTDTQYF
TRBD2	few	TRBV7-9	TRBJ2-2	TGTGCCAGCAGCTTGCGACTAGCGTCCGGGGAGCTGTTTTTT	CASSLRLASGELFF
.	few	TRBV2	TRBJ2-6	TGTGCCAGCAGTGAAATGACGGCCTCTGGGGCCAACGTCCTGACTTTC	CASSEMTASGANVLTF
.	.	TRBV7-9	TRBJ2-2	TGTGCCAGCAGCTTACCATCGGGAACTGCGAACACCGGGGAGCTGTTTTTT	CASSLPSGTANTGELFF
.	few	TRBV7-9	TRBJ2-7	TGTGCCAGCAGCTTGGGAGGTCCCGCAGCCCTCGGGACGGTAGACGAGCAGTACTTC	CASSLGGPAALGTVDEQYF
.	once	TRBV28	TRBJ2-7	TGTGCCAGCCGAAATCCGGGCTCCTACGAGCAGTACTTC	CASRNPGSYEQYF
TRBD2	few	TRBV15	TRBJ2-1	TGTGCCACCAGCCGACGGACTAGCGGGAGCTATGAGCAGTTCTTC	CATSRRTSGSYEQFF
.	few	TRBV18	TRBJ1-1	TGTGCCAGCTCACCCCCGGGACAGAACACTGAAGCTTTCTTT	CASSPPGQNTEAFF
TRBD2	.	TRBV19	TRBJ2-1	TGTGCCAGTAGTATAGGGGGGACTAGCGGACTCAATGAGCAGTTCTTC	CASSIGGTSGLNEQFF
.	.	TRBV2	TRBJ2-2	TGTGCCAGCAGTCGACAGAACACCGGGGAGCTGTTTTTT	CASSRQNTGELFF
.	.	TRBV7-2	TRBJ2-1	TGTGCCAGCAGCTTAATGTGGTGGGTTGGACTTTCTGAGCAGTTCTTC	CASSLMWWVGLSEQFF